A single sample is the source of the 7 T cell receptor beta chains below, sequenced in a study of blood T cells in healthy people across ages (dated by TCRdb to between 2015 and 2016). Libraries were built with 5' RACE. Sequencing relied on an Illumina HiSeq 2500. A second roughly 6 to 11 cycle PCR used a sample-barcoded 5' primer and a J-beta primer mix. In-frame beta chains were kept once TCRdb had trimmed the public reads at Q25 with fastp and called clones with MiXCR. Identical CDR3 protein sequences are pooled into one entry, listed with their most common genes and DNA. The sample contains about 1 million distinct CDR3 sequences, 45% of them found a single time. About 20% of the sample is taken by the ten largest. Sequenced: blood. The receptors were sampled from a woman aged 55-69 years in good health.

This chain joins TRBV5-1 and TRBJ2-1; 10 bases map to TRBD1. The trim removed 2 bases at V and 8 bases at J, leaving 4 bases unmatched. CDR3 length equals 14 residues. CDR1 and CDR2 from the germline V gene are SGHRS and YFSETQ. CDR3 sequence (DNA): TGCGCCAGCAGCTTCGAGACAGGGGGCGATGAGCAGTTCTTC. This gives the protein CASSFETGGDEQFF.

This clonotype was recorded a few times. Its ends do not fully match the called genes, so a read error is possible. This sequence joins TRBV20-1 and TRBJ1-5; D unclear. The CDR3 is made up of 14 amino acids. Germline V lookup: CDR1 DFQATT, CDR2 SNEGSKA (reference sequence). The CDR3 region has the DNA TGCAGTGCCAGAGACCCAGTTAGCAATCAGCCCCAGCATTTT. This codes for CSARDPVSNQPQHF.

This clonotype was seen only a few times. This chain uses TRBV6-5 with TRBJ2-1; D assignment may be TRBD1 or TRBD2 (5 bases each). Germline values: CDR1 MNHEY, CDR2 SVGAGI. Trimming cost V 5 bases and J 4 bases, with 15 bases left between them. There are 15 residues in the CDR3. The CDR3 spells CASSRPGPGYNEQFF. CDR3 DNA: TGTGCCAGCAGTAGACCGGGACCCGGATACAATGAGCAGTTCTTC.

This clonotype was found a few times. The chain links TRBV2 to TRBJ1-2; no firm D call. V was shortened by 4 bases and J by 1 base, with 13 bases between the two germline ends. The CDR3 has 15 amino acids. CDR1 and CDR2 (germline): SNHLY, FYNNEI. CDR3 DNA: TGTGCCAGCAGTGCGGACTCGAGAATTAACTATGGCTACACCTTC. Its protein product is CASSADSRINYGYTF.

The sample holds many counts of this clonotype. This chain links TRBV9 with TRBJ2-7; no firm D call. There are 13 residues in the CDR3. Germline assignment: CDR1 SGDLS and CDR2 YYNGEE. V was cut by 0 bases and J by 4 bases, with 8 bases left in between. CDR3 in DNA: TGTGCCAGCAGCGTAGACCCGAGTTACGAGCAGTACTTC. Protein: CASSVDPSYEQYF.

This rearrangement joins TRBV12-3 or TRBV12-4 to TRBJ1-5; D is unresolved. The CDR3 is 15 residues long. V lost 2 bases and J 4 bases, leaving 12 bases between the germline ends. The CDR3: CASSLRAGPNQPQHF. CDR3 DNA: TGTGCCAGCAGTTTACGGGCAGGTCCAAATCAGCCCCAGCATTTT.

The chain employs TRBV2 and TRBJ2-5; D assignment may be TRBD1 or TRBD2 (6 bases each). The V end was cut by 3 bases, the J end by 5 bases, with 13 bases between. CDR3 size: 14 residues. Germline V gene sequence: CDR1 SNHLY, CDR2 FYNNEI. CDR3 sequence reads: CASSDWQGRETQYF. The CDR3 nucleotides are TGTGCCAGCAGTGACTGGCAGGGGAGGGAGACCCAGTACTTC.